The 30 T cell receptor beta chains reported below all come from one sample, sequenced in a study of human CD4 T cells and Enterobacteriaceae. All CD4+ cells other than CD45RA+CCR7+CD95- naive cells were sorted as memory, over 95% pure. Here immunoSEQ multiplex PCR was the method, and the copy in TCRdb shows in-frame clones only, minus some. The sample yields about 25,000 clones, about 82% seen once. Input material: memory CD4+ T cells from blood. The receptors originated from a human donor in good health.

The rearrangement links TRBV6-1 to TRBJ2-7; 7 positions match TRBD2. CDR1 is MNHNS, CDR2 SASEGT, per germline. This CDR3 spans 14 amino acids. V dropped 6 bases and J dropped 2; count of bases not matched to a gene: 7. CDR3 region: CASRGLVPPYEQYF. The CDR3, as DNA: TGTGCCAGCAGAGGACTAGTTCCCCCCTACGAGCAGTACTTC.

This clone was observed a handful of times. V gene TRBV19 combines with J gene TRBJ2-5; D is undetermined. V lost 6 bases and J 0 bases, leaving 5 bases between the germline ends. CDR3 size: 12 residues. Germline V gene data show CDR1 as LNHDA and CDR2 as SQIVND (reference sequence). The CDR3 reads CASSSYQETQYF. CDR3 bases: TGTGCCAGTAGCTCATACCAAGAGACCCAGTACTTC.

CDR3 protein: CASSDPSGSGNTIYF. DNA of the CDR3: TGCGCCAGCAGTGATCCGTCAGGCTCTGGAAACACCATATATTTT. The V and J genes are TRBV10-1 and TRBJ1-3; D ambiguous. The CDR3 runs 15 residues. Germline V gene data show CDR1 as WNHNN and CDR2 as SYGVQD (reference sequence). Trimming pared 3 bases from V and 0 bases from J, leaving 9 bases between.

The chain uses TRBV30 and TRBJ1-1; D is unresolved. The CDR3 length is 11 residues. Between the trimmed V and J ends, which lost 4 bases and 3 bases, there was a span of 6 bases. Per germline, CDR1 GTSNPN and CDR2 SVGIG (reference sequence). CDR3: CAWMRDTEAFF. The CDR3 DNA follows: TGTGCCTGGATGCGGGACACTGAAGCTTTCTTT.

J is TRBJ2-7 and V is TRBV28; maybe TRBD2 (7 bases). V lost 11 bases and J lost 3, with 20 bases in between. Germline-derived CDR1 and CDR2 are MDHEN and SYDVKM. The CDR3 totals 14 residues. The CDR3 loop is CASQGRGSGYEQYF. As DNA, the CDR3 is TGTGCCTCCCAGGGGCGGGGGTCCGGCTACGAGCAGTACTTC. Drawing the rest from reference TRBV28 and TRBJ2-7, the complete variable domain is DVKVTQSSRYLVKRTGEKVFLECVQDMDHENMFWYRQDPGLGLRLIYFSYDVKMKEKGDIPEGYSVSREKKERFSLILESASTNQTSMYLCASQGRGSGYEQYFGPGTRLTVT.

The chain combines TRBV18 with TRBJ1-1, with D uncertain. V was cut by 5 bases and J by 5 bases, with 15 bases left in between. The CDR3 totals 14 residues. The germline V gene has CDR1 KGHSH and CDR2 LQKENI. CDR3 in DNA: TGTGCCAGCTCAAGCTCGGGTGGCAGAACTGAAGCTTTCTTT. This codes for CASSSSGGRTEAFF.

The chain uses TRBV6-1 and TRBJ2-7; maybe TRBD2 (5 bases). The length of the CDR3 is 15 residues. Germline V CDR1 and CDR2: MNHNS, SASEGT. V was pared by 8 bases and J by 3 bases, with 20 bases between. For the CDR3, the DNA is TGTGCCAGCTTCAAGCGGCACAATCAATTCTACGAGCAGTACTTC. It specifies CASFKRHNQFYEQYF.

This sequence joins TRBV21-1 and TRBJ1-2; TRBD1 is taken as the D call from the table, unchecked against the DNA. TRBV21-1 is tagged as a pseudogene. The CDR3 is 16 amino acids. In DNA, the CDR3 is TGTGCCAGCAGCAAAGAAAAATCGGCAGGGGGGTATGGCTACACCTTC. It encodes CASSKEKSAGGYGYTF.

The chain combines TRBV6-5 with TRBJ2-3; D remains unclear. Germline lookup yields CDR1 MNHEY and CDR2 SVGAGI. V shed 11 bases and J shed 3 bases, with 18 bases lying between them. CDR3 size: 14 residues. CDR3 sequence reads: CAAKGRLGTDTQYF. DNA of the CDR3: TGTGCCGCAAAGGGTCGGCTTGGAACAGATACGCAGTATTTT.

This sequence joins TRBV18 and TRBJ2-5, with TRBD2 as a possible D gene (6 bases). The CDR3 has 14 amino acids. V dropped 1 base and J dropped 2 bases, with 8 bases sitting between them. Germline values: CDR1 KGHSH, CDR2 LQKENI. Here the CDR3 reads CASSPRAGQETQYF. The CDR3 DNA is TGTGCCAGCTCACCACGTGCGGGGCAAGAGACCCAGTACTTC. Full variable domain (missing parts from reference TRBV18 and TRBJ2-5): NAGVMQNPRHLVRRRGQEARLRCSPMKGHSHVYWYRQLPEEGLKFMVYLQKENIIDESGMPKERFSAEFPKEGPSILRIQQVVRGDSAAYFCASSPRAGQETQYFGPGTRLLVL.

The chain recombines TRBV11-3 with TRBJ2-7; D is undetermined. The CDR3 consists of 14 residues. Germline values: CDR1 SGHNT, CDR2 YENEEA. The V gene lost 5 bases and the J gene lost 2 bases, with 13 bases spanning the gap. The CDR3 loop is CASSPFQAPYEQYF. CDR3 coding DNA: TGTGCCAGCAGCCCCTTTCAGGCTCCCTACGAGCAGTACTTC.

This sequence joins TRBV29-1 and TRBJ2-3; D is possibly TRBD1 or TRBD2 (5 bases each). The V end was cut by 7 bases, the J end by 3 bases, with 11 bases between. This CDR3 is built from 12 residues. In germline, CDR1 is SQVTM, CDR2 ANQGSEA. Here the CDR3 DNA reads TGCAGCGCTTCCGGGACGACAGATACGCAGTATTTT. This codes for CSASGTTDTQYF.

The chain carries TRBV19 and TRBJ1-4; 7 positions agree with TRBD1. This CDR3 region has 14 residues. J gave up 6 bases and V 7 bases, and 8 bases lay outside the gene matches. Germline CDR1 LNHDA, CDR2 SQIVND (reference sequence). CDR3 protein: CASTTTGLDEKLFF. The CDR3 bases are TGTGCCAGTACCACGACAGGGTTGGATGAAAAACTGTTTTTT. Supplemented by reference TRBV19 and TRBJ1-4, the full variable domain reads DGGITQSPKYLFRKEGQNVTLSCEQNLNHDAMYWYRQDPGQGLRLIYYSQIVNDFQKGDIAEGYSVSREKKESFPLTVTSAQKNPTAFYLCASTTTGLDEKLFFGSGTQLSVL.

The chain combines TRBV2 with TRBJ1-6; D uncertain. Germline CDR1 SNHLY, CDR2 FYNNEI. The V end was cut by 4 bases, the J end by 9 bases, with 13 bases between. This CDR3 region has 14 residues. In DNA form, the CDR3 reads TGTGCCAGCAGTGTTCCGTCTAGCGGTTCACCCCTCCACTTT. It codes for CASSVPSSGSPLHF.

The V gene is TRBV7-9, the J gene TRBJ2-2; 9 nucleotides align to TRBD1. Germline V gives CDR1 SEHNR, CDR2 FQNEAQ (reference sequence). This CDR3 has 14 residues. CDR3 sequence: CARAGTGRTGELFF. DNA of the CDR3: TGTGCTCGGGCCGGGACAGGGCGGACCGGGGAGCTGTTTTTT.

The genes are TRBV4-2 and TRBJ2-3, with 10 bases matching TRBD2. The CDR3 is 16 amino acids. Germline V CDR1 and CDR2: LGHNA, YNFKEQ. V shed 6 bases and J 5 bases; nucleotides not matched to a gene: 11. The CDR3 protein is CASSGGTGLAKDTQYF. The CDR3 DNA sequence: TGTGCCAGCAGTGGGGGGACGGGACTAGCGAAAGATACGCAGTATTTT.

This chain joins TRBV12-5 and TRBJ2-1; 12 bases line up with TRBD2. This CDR3 region has 17 residues. In germline, CDR1 is LGHNT, CDR2 FRNRAP. V was pared by 7 bases and J by 9 bases, with 16 bases of the junction left unmatched. The CDR3 reads CASVLTPASGGGGEQFF. CDR3 DNA sequence: TGTGCTAGTGTCCTCACTCCGGCTAGCGGGGGGGGTGGTGAGCAGTTCTTC.

This chain links TRBV5-1 with TRBJ2-6; the match to TRBD1 covers 7 bases. The V gene end was trimmed by 5 bases and the J gene end by 1 base; junction bases not matched to a gene: 6. The CDR3 extends over 16 amino acids. Looked up from germline, CDR1 is SGHRS and CDR2 is YFSETQ. CDR3: CASREGGASGANVLTF. DNA for the CDR3: TGCGCCAGCAGAGAAGGGGGCGCTTCTGGGGCCAACGTCCTGACTTTC.

The chain recombines TRBV7-8 with TRBJ2-2, with 10 bases matching TRBD2. The CDR3 spans 16 residues. Germline V gives CDR1 SGHVS, CDR2 FQNEAQ. V lost 4 bases and J lost 5; bases outside the gene matches: 7. The DNA for the CDR3 is TGTGCCAGCAGCTCATTAGCGGGGGGAGGAACCGGGGAGCTGTTTTTT. Amino acids: CASSSLAGGGTGELFF.

The genes are TRBV5-1 and TRBJ2-7; 8 nucleotides match TRBD2. With V trimmed by 7 bases and J by 2 bases, 8 bases remained unmatched. Germline CDR1 is SGHRS and CDR2 is YFSETQ. CDR3 length equals 14 residues. CDR3 region: CASGSGKGAYEQYF. The CDR3 DNA follows: TGCGCCAGCGGTAGCGGGAAAGGGGCCTACGAGCAGTACTTC.

The chain links TRBV5-1 to TRBJ1-1; TRBD1 aligns across 10 bases. The CDR3 extends over 16 amino acids. Germline CDR1 is SGHRS and CDR2 is YFSETQ. V gave up 5 bases and J gave up 5 bases; unmatched junction bases: 12. The CDR3 loop reads CASRRLPGQGTTEAFF. CDR3 bases: TGCGCCAGCAGGCGTTTGCCGGGACAGGGGACAACTGAAGCTTTCTTT.

The rearrangement uses TRBV6-4 and TRBJ1-5; 8 bases are shared with TRBD1. In germline, CDR1 is MRHNA, CDR2 SNTAGT. There are 15 residues in the CDR3. The V segment lost 6 bases and the J segment 1 base; nucleotides outside the gene matches: 5. CDR3 amino acids: CASSYRGVSNQPQHF. In nucleotides, the CDR3 is TGTGCCAGCAGCTACAGGGGGGTAAGCAATCAGCCCCAGCATTTT.

V gene TRBV9 combines with J gene TRBJ2-1; 9 bases are shared with TRBD1. CDR3 length: 15 residues. J lost 4 bases, V lost 3 bases, and 5 bases had no gene match. Germline assignment: CDR1 SGDLS and CDR2 YYNGEE. CDR3 sequence (DNA): TGTGCCAGCAGCGCACAGGGGGCGGGATACAATGAGCAGTTCTTC. Translated, it gives CASSAQGAGYNEQFF.

The rearrangement joins TRBV19 to TRBJ1-1; 9 nucleotides line up with TRBD1. Germline trimming cut 6 bases from V and 1 base from J; bases unmatched to any gene: 6. In germline, CDR1 is LNHDA, CDR2 SQIVND (reference sequence). The CDR3 loop spans 15 amino acids. CDR3 in DNA: TGTGCCAGTAGACAGGGGGCGGTTCGGAACACTGAAGCTTTCTTT. Encoded protein: CASRQGAVRNTEAFF.

The table lists this clone with a count of one. The chain employs TRBV28 and TRBJ1-1; unclear D gene. The CDR3 has 16 residues. V lost 6 bases, J lost 3 bases, and 20 bases lay in between. Germline CDR1 is MDHEN and CDR2 is SYDVKM. This CDR3 reads CASRSPQSGPYTEAFF. CDR3 DNA: TGTGCCAGCAGGTCCCCTCAGTCTGGACCATACACTGAAGCTTTCTTT.

This clone is termed medium-sized. This chain joins TRBV4-1 and TRBJ1-1; no reliable D call. Germline CDR1 reads MGHRA; CDR2 reads YSYEKL. CDR3 length equals 16 residues. The V end lost 2 bases, the J end lost 3 bases, and 16 bases lay between the germline ends. CDR3 DNA sequence: TGCGCCAGCAGCCAACAAAGTTGGCAGGAGGACACTGAAGCTTTCTTT. Translating gives CASSQQSWQEDTEAFF.

This clone has just one count. The chain combines TRBV19 with TRBJ1-5; TRBD1 might be the D (5 bases). CDR1 LNHDA and CDR2 SQIVND come from the germline V gene (reference sequence). V was shortened by 1 base and J by 7 bases, with 14 bases between the two germline ends. CDR3 length: 15 residues. The CDR3 nucleotides read TGTGCCAGTAGTATAGCTGAGGGGCCCCGGCAGCCCCAGCATTTT. Residues: CASSIAEGPRQPQHF.

For the CDR3, the DNA is TGTGCCAGCAATCCCGGGGACAGTCCTTTCTATGGCTACACCTTC. This gives the protein CASNPGDSPFYGYTF. V is TRBV6-5 and J is TRBJ1-2; 7 nucleotides align to TRBD1. Looked up from germline, CDR1 is MNHEY and CDR2 is SVGAGI. V dropped 7 bases and J dropped 4; count of bases not matched to a gene: 12. The CDR3 sequence is 15 residues long.

CDR3 coding DNA: TGTGCCAGCAGCTCCTCCCCCGGACAGGCCAGCTCCTACGAGCAGTACTTC. This encodes CASSSSPGQASSYEQYF. The rearrangement uses TRBV7-8 and TRBJ2-7, with TRBD1 matching over 7 bases. The CDR3 length is 17 residues. J gave up 0 bases and V 4 bases, and 12 bases lay outside the gene matches. The V gene's germline CDR1 is SGHVS and CDR2 FQNEAQ.

The gene calls are TRBV2 and TRBJ1-4, with D unresolved. Germline V gene data show CDR1 as SNHLY and CDR2 as FYNNEI. CDR3 size: 14 residues. Between the trimmed V and J ends, which lost 6 bases and 0 bases, there was a span of 8 bases. CDR3 sequence reads: CASRIQATNEKLFF. CDR3 sequence (DNA): TGTGCCAGCAGGATACAAGCAACTAATGAAAAACTGTTTTTT.